The rows below give T cell receptor beta chains drawn from one sample of a study of T cell repertoires in cytomegalovirus infection. TCRdb ran MiXCR on the reads and lists one entry per CDR3 protein. This table holds some 450,000 distinct CDR3 sequences, 31% found once. Sequenced sample: PBMCs. The receptor set was obtained from a human donor in good health (CMV status not recorded). Some clones in this sample may be carry-over from other donors' samples. Both conserved end residues are part of each CDR3. The listing skips clone size in some rows; elsewhere it reads once, few, many or a size class.

many	TRBJ1-3	TRBV7-2	CASSLASGNTIYF
-	TRBJ1-2	TRBV6-2/TRBV6-3	CASSYYPGRSYGYTF
-	TRBJ1-1	TRBV7-9	CASSSTGTNTEAFF
-	TRBJ2-5	TRBV3-1	CASSPWTGPVETQYF
-	TRBJ1-1	TRBV7-9	CAPDRDEVNTEAFF
many	TRBJ1-1	TRBV7-2	CASSLHGTGITEAFF
-	TRBJ2-1	TRBV5-8	CASSFQGRGEQFF
few	TRBJ1-4	TRBV6-1	CASSGQGARREKLFF
few	TRBJ1-6	TRBV6-5	CASSYGGATVWQVNSPLHF
few	TRBJ1-5	TRBV20-1	CSARDSRAQPQHF
-	TRBJ2-3	TRBV4-1	CASSQGAGGITDTQYF
many	TRBJ2-1	TRBV6-2/TRBV6-3	CASRELTVYNEQFF
many	TRBJ1-6	TRBV11-2	CASSERGSPVATNSPLHF
-	TRBJ2-1	TRBV13	CASSTYGVSVNEQFF
few	TRBJ1-1	TRBV20-1	CSARLGGGEAFF
-	TRBJ1-2	TRBV12-3/TRBV12-4	CASRGTGDYGYTF
-	TRBJ2-1	TRBV2	CASSETSSYEQFF
-	TRBJ2-1	TRBV7-2	CASARGGNNEQFF
once	TRBJ1-1	TRBV5-6	CASSLDTGEGAFF
-	TRBJ2-1	TRBV11-2	CASSWSGGSYNEQFF
few	TRBJ1-4	TRBV28	CASRRKTELHNEKLFF
many	TRBJ1-1	TRBV7-2	CASSFGTQAFF
many	TRBJ2-7	TRBV28	CASSYLAWASGAEQYF
-	TRBJ1-2	TRBV12-3/TRBV12-4	CASSHGTVLYGYTF
-	TRBJ2-5	TRBV4-2	CASNQGGTSGGGETQYF
-	TRBJ1-1	TRBV2	CASSGSTTESAGTEAFF
-	TRBJ1-1	TRBV2	CASRRDSTTQGAFF
few	TRBJ1-3	TRBV7-9	CASSPLAAGNTIYF
few	TRBJ1-2	TRBV2	CASRGQGTNGYTF
-	TRBJ2-3	TRBV20-1	CSASLRGASDTQYF
-	TRBJ2-1	TRBV9	CASSVAGALSYNEQFF
-	TRBJ2-7	TRBV19	CASSTGGGEQYF
-	TRBJ1-1	TRBV27	CASSLNQDGNTEAFF
few	TRBJ1-2	TRBV2	CASSARGTGTHGYTF
-	TRBJ1-1	TRBV19	CASSIDRTGVGHTEAFF
-	TRBJ1-3	TRBV4-1	CASSKGRAIDSGNPIYF
-	TRBJ1-4	TRBV14	CASSRGLNEKLFF
-	TRBJ1-1	TRBV6-2/TRBV6-3	CASSDPDREGTEAFF
-	TRBJ1-1	TRBV29-1	CSVEKGSNTEAFF
few	TRBJ2-7	TRBV11-1	CASSPKTGVSSYEQYF
-	TRBJ2-1	TRBV29-1	CSVIDRGRTNEQFF
few	TRBJ1-5	TRBV6-1	CASSEIPDRGYNQPQHF
-	TRBJ2-1	TRBV20-1	CSDVGRKSYNEQFF
-	TRBJ1-1	TRBV20-1	CSAHPTATTTLGMNTEAFF
few	TRBJ1-6	TRBV27	CASSPGPPGSPLHF
-	TRBJ2-7	TRBV11-1	CASSPGSARKGADYEQYF
-	TRBJ2-3	TRBV28	CASSGRGARDTQYF
few	TRBJ1-1	TRBV5-1	CASSPTPALNTEAFF
many	TRBJ1-2	TRBV6-1	CASSEDIEMGQRRGYTF
many	TRBJ1-2	TRBV6-5	CASSYYGEQEGYTF
-	TRBJ2-7	TRBV4-3	CASSQDLSYSYEQYF
few	TRBJ1-2	TRBV7-2	CASSLDRNNYGYTF
few	TRBJ2-1	TRBV29-1	CSGGGYNEQFF
many	TRBJ2-3	TRBV12-3/TRBV12-4	CASSPEADTQYF
-	TRBJ2-1	TRBV7-6	CASAPSGTYNEQFF
-	TRBJ1-1	TRBV29-1	CSVAGFTTEAFF
-	TRBJ1-1	TRBV4-1	CASSREQLNTEAFF
-	TRBJ2-1	TRBV29-1	CSVGRDGIHNEQFF
-	TRBJ1-6	TRBV27	CASSLDRGPNSPLHF